This T cell receptor (beta chain) is from a study of cytomegalovirus exposure and HLA in healthy donors. Looked up from germline, CDR1 is MNHEY and CDR2 is SVGAGI. The V end was cut by 6 bases, the J end by 7 bases, with 13 bases between. The CDR3 sequence is 14 residues long. This clone has more than one count but fewer than ten. PCR amplification relied on 60 Vbeta primers (plus 13 Jbeta primers). Measured with immunoSEQ multiplex PCR; TCRdb has only the in-frame clones, and not every one. This table has under 45,000 clones, about 60% appearing once. Absent from the records is this donor's CMV serostatus.

Sequencing input: PBMCs. The chain couples TRBV6-5 to TRBJ1-6; no clear D. The clonotype originates from a human donor in good health. CDR3 region: CASSPGPPNSPLHF. The CDR3 coding sequence is TGTGCCAGCAGCCCCGGTCCTCCGAATTCACCCCTCCACTTT.